The clone carrying this T cell receptor (beta chain) has just a few counts. Its antigen is undetermined. Time point of the sample: week 47, end of study. Doses comprised 300 ug of mutant IDH1 20-mer peptide each, plus topical imiquimod. The data stem from a study of a mutant IDH1 vaccine in newly diagnosed glioma. Turning to the study itself: Patients were pretreated with radiotherapy, temozolomide, or both, mostly both. Participants attended visit V12, the safety follow-up, at week 35, and then attended visit V13 at week 47. Study results and caveats: Alterations occurring in top peripheral T cell clonotypes seemed unrelated to pseudoprogression.

Germline loops: CDR1 LNHDA, CDR2 SQIVND (reference sequence). There are 15 residues in the CDR3. V gave up 3 bases and J gave up 3 bases, with 13 bases separating them. Method: immunoSEQ multiplex PCR; TCRdb's copy keeps in-frame clones and lacks some. The table has 30,000 to 40,000 clones, around nine tenths seen once. The sample consisted of PBMCs, taken from a glioma patient whose treatment included an IDH1 peptide vaccine. The chain recombines TRBV19 with TRBJ2-3; D not resolved. The clonotype comes from a woman younger than 45 with glioma. The CDR3 DNA reads as TGTGCCAGTAGTATGGGGTACGGCAGTACAGATACGCAGTATTTT. It specifies CASSMGYGSTDTQYF.